This TCR beta chain originates from a study of CD8 T cells in ankylosing spondylitis (TCRdb year 2017). At the level of the whole study: T cell receptor beta repertoires were profiled in healthy donors and ankylosing spondylitis patients so that disease-linked TCR variants could be found. The full study cohort comprised around 25 ankylosing spondylitis patients and about 110 healthy donors. Samples of peripheral blood were taken, and for ankylosing spondylitis patients, synovial fluid was collected as well.

Overall study results and their limits: A CD8+ phenotype was shown by the disease-linked clones, which were found at relatively low frequencies in peripheral blood. Some TCR beta motif variants had previously been reported in synovial fluid and blood of reactive arthritis patients, which suggested common disease-initiation mechanisms. Blood from ankylosing spondylitis patients appeared to be characterized by a TCR beta motif made up of several highly homologous amino acid variants. According to the report, matched synovial fluid samples from ankylosing spondylitis patients were significantly enriched for the disease-linked clones.

This clonotype has ten or more counts. Its antigen has not been determined. Base quality data are lacking; no much larger clone is found one base away. The sequencing machine was an Illumina HiSeq 2500. Quantitative 5'-RACE with molecular barcodes was the method used to prepare the TCR beta libraries. The original pipeline was this. Disease-linked TCR variants were identified with a new computational method built on a probabilistic model of VDJ rearrangement. TCRdb took the public reads, trimmed them with fastp at Q25, ran MiXCR for clone calling and kept in-frame beta chains. A single entry per CDR3 protein holds the most common genes and DNA from its merged rows. These V and J calls are TCRdb output, not the study's own analysis. The sample profile shows approximately 250,000 distinct CDR3 sequences; over 9.5% of them were found once. The ten top clones hold 2.5% to 3% of the sample. According to the germline V gene (reference sequence), CDR1 reads SEHNR and CDR2 reads FQNEAQ. The V end loses 4 bases and the J end loses 1 base, and a stretch of 15 bases separates them. The CDR3 sequence holds 16 residues, the cysteine and phenylalanine included. The sequence is cut down to CDR3 DNA, 48 bases in frame from base 1.

The clonotype was recovered from a male donor with ankylosing spondylitis or in good health (not recorded which). The V and J segments used are TRBV7-9 and TRBJ2-3, with the D gene not confidently named. Source material: blood, either unsorted or a sorted T cell fraction (not recorded which). The CDR3 loop reads CASSSLSTYRTDTQYF. Read as DNA, the sequence is TGTGCCAGCAGCTCTCTCTCCACATACCGCACAGATACGCAGTATTTT.